A selection of T cell receptor beta chains follows, all from one sample in a study of cytomegalovirus exposure and HLA in healthy donors. Only in-frame clones appear in the TCRdb table, and some are missing; sequencing was by immunoSEQ multiplex PCR. The repertoire has about 170,000 clones, about 82% of them found once; the top ten carry 0.7% to 0.85%. Specimen: PBMCs. All receptors derive from a female donor in good health and CMV-seronegative. The CDR3 runs from the conserved cysteine through the conserved F or W. D genes are given only for firm matches. A row's size may be missing; if present it is once, few, many or a size class.

- | TRBJ1-5 | TRBV27 | 14 | few | TGTGCCAGCAGTGTACCAGGGGTCAATCAGCCCCAGCATTTT | CASSVPGVNQPQHF
- | TRBJ1-5 | TRBV18 | 15 | - | TGTGCCAGCTCACCATGGGCAGCCCCCAATCAGCCCCAGCATTTT | CASSPWAAPNQPQHF
- | TRBJ2-3 | TRBV13 | 15 | - | TGTGCCAGCACCCCTGGGGGGGCGAGCACAGATACGCAGTATTTT | CASTPGGASTDTQYF
- | TRBJ1-1 | TRBV4-2 | 15 | few | TGTGCCAGCAGCCGGGTAGGTAGGGGGAGCACTGAAGCTTTCTTT | CASSRVGRGSTEAFF
TRBD1 | TRBJ2-1 | TRBV7-9 | 15 | - | TGTGCCAGCAGCCTCGACAGGGGGATGCACAATGAGCAGTTCTTC | CASSLDRGMHNEQFF
- | TRBJ1-6 | TRBV7-9 | 14 | - | TGTGCCAGCAGCTTCGGACAGAGGAATTCACCCCTCCACTTT | CASSFGQRNSPLHF
- | TRBJ1-4 | TRBV19 | 18 | - | TGTGCCAGTAAAAAAGCGGGGGTAGGGAAAAAAACTAATGAAAAACTGTTTTTT | CASKKAGVGKKTNEKLFF
TRBD2 | TRBJ2-7 | TRBV7-2 | 15 | - | TGTGCCAGCAGCTTAGAGAGCGGGAGGGGCTACGAGCAGTACTTC | CASSLESGRGYEQYF
- | TRBJ2-5 | TRBV12-5 | 12 | few | TGTGCTAGTGCCAGAACTAGTTGGACCCAGTACTTC | CASARTSWTQYF
- | TRBJ2-5 | TRBV18 | 14 | - | TGTGCCAGCTCACCAGGACAGAGACAAGAGACCCAGTACTTC | CASSPGQRQETQYF
- | TRBJ2-7 | TRBV29-1 | 13 | - | TGCAGCGCCCAAGGGACTGGCAATTCCGAGCAGTACTTC | CSAQGTGNSEQYF
- | TRBJ1-1 | TRBV5-5 | 14 | once | TGTGCCAGCAGCACCGGACAGACCAACACTGAAGCTTTCTTT | CASSTGQTNTEAFF
TRBD2 | TRBJ2-2 | TRBV7-3 | 15 | few | TGTGCCAGCAGCTTAAGGGGGGGTTATACCGGGGAGCTGTTTTTT | CASSLRGGYTGELFF
- | TRBJ1-2 | TRBV4-2 | 15 | - | TGTGCCAGCAGCCAAGAGCCCAGGGAAGGTCTCGGCTACACCTTC | CASSQEPREGLGYTF
- | TRBJ1-6 | TRBV27 | 15 | - | TGTGCCAGCAGTCCCTGGGGACATGGGAATTCACCCCTCCACTTT | CASSPWGHGNSPLHF
- | TRBJ1-2 | TRBV30 | 11 | few | TGTGCCTGGAGTGCTTTTGATGGCTACACCTTC | CAWSAFDGYTF
TRBD2 | TRBJ2-3 | TRBV5-1 | 16 | - | TGCGCCAGCAGCCGGACTAGCGGGGGGGCGGGGGATACGCAGTATTTT | CASSRTSGGAGDTQYF
- | TRBJ2-7 | TRBV5-1 | 15 | - | TGCGCCAGCAGCTTCCTCGGAGGGGAAGCCCAATGGCGGTACTTC | CASSFLGGEAQWRYF
- | TRBJ2-7 | TRBV21-1 | 16 | - | TGTGCCAGCAGCCCCCCCGGGACTAGCCGAGCCTACGAGCAGTACTTC | CASSPPGTSRAYEQYF
TRBD2 | TRBJ2-7 | TRBV7-9 | 19 | - | TGTGCCAGCAGCGCCCCGTTTCGTTGGCGGGAGGGGAGCTCCTACGAGCAGTACTTC | CASSAPFRWREGSSYEQYF
TRBD2 | TRBJ2-1 | TRBV5-1 | 15 | - | TGCGCCAGCAGCCCGACTAGCGGGGGGCACAATGAGCAGTTCTTC | CASSPTSGGHNEQFF
TRBD2 | TRBJ2-6 | TRBV7-9 | 16 | - | TGTGCCAGCAGCGTACCGGGGGGACTTGGGGCCAACGGCCTGACTTTC | CASSVPGGLGANGLTF
TRBD1 | TRBJ1-5 | TRBV28 | 14 | - | TGTGCCAGCAGTGGGGACAGGGGAAATCAGCCCCAGCATTTT | CASSGDRGNQPQHF
TRBD1 | TRBJ1-1 | TRBV18 | 17 | - | TGTGCCAGCTCACCGGGTACAGGGGGACTATACAACGCTGAAGCTTTCTTT | CASSPGTGGLYNAEAFF
- | TRBJ2-7 | TRBV7-2 | 14 | - | TGTGCCAGCAGCTTACAGGTGGTCTCCTACGAGCAGTACTTC | CASSLQVVSYEQYF
- | TRBJ2-1 | TRBV2 | 13 | once | TGTGCCAGCAGGACCGGACTAAACAATGAGCAGTTCTTC | CASRTGLNNEQFF
- | TRBJ2-5 | TRBV18 | 12 | - | TGTGCCAGCCGGGGGGCAGACGAGACCCAGTACTTC | CASRGADETQYF
TRBD2 | TRBJ2-1 | TRBV5-1 | 16 | - | TGCGCCAGCAGCTTGATAACTAGCGGCCCCTACAATGAGCAGTTCTTC | CASSLITSGPYNEQFF
- | TRBJ2-5 | TRBV6-1 | 14 | few | TGTGCCAGCAGTGTTGGCAGGGGTTCGGAGACCCAGTACTTC | CASSVGRGSETQYF
TRBD2 | TRBJ2-1 | TRBV11-2 | 15 | - | TGTGCCAGCACCCCGTCTGCTAGCGGGATAAATGAGCAGTTCTTC | CASTPSASGINEQFF
- | TRBJ1-3 | TRBV2 | 13 | once | TGTGCCAGCAGTACCGGACAGGGAAACACCATATATTTT | CASSTGQGNTIYF
TRBD1 | TRBJ2-3 | TRBV7-2 | 18 | - | TGTGCCAGCAGCTTAGTGGGGACAGCCTGGAAAAGCACAGATACGCAGTATTTT | CASSLVGTAWKSTDTQYF
TRBD2 | TRBJ2-1 | TRBV4-2 | 15 | - | TGTGCCAGCAGCCAAGATATAGCGGGAGCCAATGAGCAGTTCTTC | CASSQDIAGANEQFF
TRBD1 | TRBJ2-1 | TRBV28 | 18 | few | TGTGCCAGCAGTTTATTAACCGAAGGGGGCGCGAAGGCCAATGAGCAGTTCTTC | CASSLLTEGGAKANEQFF
TRBD1 | TRBJ2-3 | TRBV6-1 | 18 | - | TGTGCCAGCAGTGAAGCAAGGTGGACAGGGGGCCAGGTAGATACGCAGTATTTT | CASSEARWTGGQVDTQYF
- | TRBJ1-2 | TRBV15 | 18 | - | TGTGCCACCAGCAGAGATCTTGGCAGGGCCCCATCTAACTATGGCTACACCTTC | CATSRDLGRAPSNYGYTF
TRBD2 | TRBJ2-7 | TRBV7-9 | 17 | - | TGTGCCAGCAGCCCGGGACTAGCGGGAGGGTCCGCCTACGAGCAGTACTTC | CASSPGLAGGSAYEQYF
- | TRBJ1-2 | TRBV29-1 | 11 | - | TGCAGCGTTGTAGGACAGTATGGCTACACCTTC | CSVVGQYGYTF
TRBD2 | TRBJ2-7 | TRBV5-6 | 14 | - | TGTGCCAGCAGCCCTGGTCTAGCGGCCTACGAGCAGTACTTC | CASSPGLAAYEQYF
- | TRBJ1-5 | TRBV9 | 14 | - | TGTGCCAGCAGCGTTCGGGGTGACAATCAGCCCCAGCATTTT | CASSVRGDNQPQHF
- | TRBJ1-2 | TRBV9 | 12 | - | TGTGCCAGCGCGGGAGCCCAGTATGGCTACACCTTC | CASAGAQYGYTF